This is a list of T cell receptor beta chains from one sample in a study of T-cell reconstitution after alpha-beta-depleted transplantation in children. TCRdb independently ran MiXCR on the PCR reads; one entry per CDR3 protein. The table records about 610,000 distinct CDR3 sequences, over 9.5% of them present only once. The starting material was PBMCs from the stem cell graft donor, obtained from the stem cell graft. Every receptor here comes from a human donor who donated a stem cell graft to a child with acute myeloid leukemia. CDR3s include the opening cysteine and the closing phenylalanine or tryptophan. The D gene is left open where the match is weak. Clone size, where shown, is once, few, many, or a class for clones that have expanded.

V gene: TRBV7-9
D gene: NA
clone size: many
J gene: TRBJ2-1
CDR3 DNA: TGTGCCAGCACCCCGGAAGGGACCCAGTACAATGAGCAGTTCTTC
CDR3 protein: CASTPEGTQYNEQFF

V gene: TRBV3-1
D gene: NA
clone size: many
J gene: TRBJ2-7
CDR3 DNA: TGTGCCAGCAGCCAATCCAGCGAGCAGTACTTC
CDR3 protein: CASSQSSEQYF

V gene: TRBV3-1
D gene: TRBD1
clone size: NA
J gene: TRBJ1-2
CDR3 DNA: TGTGCCAGTGGACAGGGGGAAGGGTATGGCTACACCTTC
CDR3 protein: CASGQGEGYGYTF

V gene: TRBV6-2/TRBV6-3
D gene: NA
clone size: few
J gene: TRBJ2-5
CDR3 DNA: TGTGCCAGCAGTTCCTATGGAGGGGGAGAGACCCAGTACTTC
CDR3 protein: CASSSYGGGETQYF

V gene: TRBV12-3/TRBV12-4
D gene: TRBD1
clone size: many
J gene: TRBJ2-2
CDR3 DNA: TGTGCCAGCAGTCTAAGACGGGACAGGGGGATCGGGGAGCTGTTTTTT
CDR3 protein: CASSLRRDRGIGELFF

V gene: TRBV5-1
D gene: TRBD1
clone size: NA
J gene: TRBJ1-2
CDR3 DNA: TGCGCCAGCAGCATGGACAGGGGAGACTACACCTTC
CDR3 protein: CASSMDRGDYTF

V gene: TRBV5-1
D gene: TRBD2
clone size: few
J gene: TRBJ2-7
CDR3 DNA: TGCGCCAGCAGCTTGTCCGGGACTAGCGGGAGTGGGGGCCTCGAGCAGTACTTC
CDR3 protein: CASSLSGTSGSGGLEQYF

V gene: TRBV29-1
D gene: NA
clone size: many
J gene: TRBJ1-1
CDR3 DNA: TGCAGCGTGAAGGGTACAGGCCTGGGCACTGAAGCTTTCTTT
CDR3 protein: CSVKGTGLGTEAFF

V gene: TRBV6-2/TRBV6-3
D gene: TRBD2
clone size: NA
J gene: TRBJ2-2
CDR3 DNA: TGTGCCAGCTGGACTAGCGTGACGAACACCGGGGAGCTGTTTTTT
CDR3 protein: CASWTSVTNTGELFF

V gene: TRBV29-1
D gene: TRBD2
clone size: many
J gene: TRBJ2-1
CDR3 DNA: TGCAGCGTTGAGGGGGGGGGACTAGCGATGGATGAGCAGTTCTTC
CDR3 protein: CSVEGGGLAMDEQFF

V gene: TRBV30
D gene: NA
clone size: NA
J gene: TRBJ2-7
CDR3 DNA: TGTGCCTGGAGTGTACCCAGGGGTGAGCAGTACTTC
CDR3 protein: CAWSVPRGEQYF

V gene: TRBV24-1
D gene: NA
clone size: NA
J gene: TRBJ1-1
CDR3 DNA: TGTGCCACCAGTGATCCCGGTCGCGCTGAAGCTTTCTTT
CDR3 protein: CATSDPGRAEAFF

V gene: TRBV28
D gene: TRBD1
clone size: few
J gene: TRBJ1-3
CDR3 DNA: TGTGCCAGCACCACCCCGGGACAGGGGAAAGGAAACACCATATATTTT
CDR3 protein: CASTTPGQGKGNTIYF

V gene: TRBV27
D gene: TRBD2
clone size: few
J gene: TRBJ2-1
CDR3 DNA: TGTGCCAGCAGTTTGGCTAGCGGAGCCGAGCTCTTC
CDR3 protein: CASSLASGAELF

V gene: TRBV6-2/TRBV6-3
D gene: TRBD2
clone size: many
J gene: TRBJ2-1
CDR3 DNA: TGTGCCAGCAGCCCAAGCGGGGCTTCCTACAATGAGCAGTTCTTC
CDR3 protein: CASSPSGASYNEQFF

V gene: TRBV30
D gene: TRBD1
clone size: NA
J gene: TRBJ2-7
CDR3 DNA: TGTGCCTGGAGTCAAAGACAGGGTTACGAGCAGTACTTC
CDR3 protein: CAWSQRQGYEQYF

V gene: TRBV20-1
D gene: NA
clone size: few
J gene: TRBJ1-2
CDR3 DNA: TGCAGTGCTAGAGGAAAAGGGAGTCACCTTAACTATGGCTACACCTTC
CDR3 protein: CSARGKGSHLNYGYTF

V gene: TRBV6-1
D gene: TRBD2
clone size: NA
J gene: TRBJ2-3
CDR3 DNA: TGTGCCAGCGGAGTTGGGCGGGAGTCTTTATATACGCAGTATTTT
CDR3 protein: CASGVGRESLYTQYF

V gene: TRBV11-3
D gene: TRBD2
clone size: few
J gene: TRBJ2-3
CDR3 DNA: TGTGCCAGCAGCCTACGGACTAGCGGGACGGGGCTGGATACGCAGTATTTT
CDR3 protein: CASSLRTSGTGLDTQYF

V gene: TRBV29-1
D gene: TRBD2
clone size: many
J gene: TRBJ2-7
CDR3 DNA: TGCAGCGTCCCGTCGACTAGCGGTCGCGAGCAGTACTTC
CDR3 protein: CSVPSTSGREQYF

V gene: TRBV15
D gene: NA
clone size: NA
J gene: TRBJ1-2
CDR3 DNA: TGTGCCACCAGCAGAGAAGGGGATTATGGCTACACCTTC
CDR3 protein: CATSREGDYGYTF

V gene: TRBV2
D gene: NA
clone size: few
J gene: TRBJ1-1
CDR3 DNA: TGTGCCAGCAGTGAAGCGCGACAGCTCTATGAAGCTTTCTTT
CDR3 protein: CASSEARQLYEAFF

V gene: TRBV5-1
D gene: NA
clone size: NA
J gene: TRBJ2-7
CDR3 DNA: TGCGCCAGCAGCGTATCACCGGGACTCTCCTACGAGCAGTACTTC
CDR3 protein: CASSVSPGLSYEQYF

V gene: TRBV15
D gene: TRBD1
clone size: many
J gene: TRBJ1-1
CDR3 DNA: TGTGCCACCAGCAGAATAGGACAGGGCACTGAAGCTTTCTTT
CDR3 protein: CATSRIGQGTEAFF

V gene: TRBV3-1
D gene: TRBD2
clone size: NA
J gene: TRBJ2-7
CDR3 DNA: TGTGCCAGCAGTTATGGACTAGTTCGCTACGAGCAGTACTTC
CDR3 protein: CASSYGLVRYEQYF

V gene: TRBV28
D gene: NA
clone size: many
J gene: TRBJ2-3
CDR3 DNA: TGTGCCCTTGGGGCACCGTTCACAGATACGCAGTATTTT
CDR3 protein: CALGAPFTDTQYF

V gene: TRBV28
D gene: NA
clone size: few
J gene: TRBJ2-4
CDR3 DNA: TGTGCCAGCAGTGGGAGCCAAGCCAAAAACATTCAGTACTTC
CDR3 protein: CASSGSQAKNIQYF

V gene: TRBV7-6
D gene: NA
clone size: few
J gene: TRBJ2-7
CDR3 DNA: TGTGCCAGCAGCTTAGGAGCGTCCAGCTCCTACGAGCAGTACTTC
CDR3 protein: CASSLGASSSYEQYF